The 8 T cell receptor beta chains reported below all come from one sample, sequenced in a study of cytomegalovirus exposure and HLA in healthy donors. The PCR employed 60 Vbeta primers together with 13 Jbeta primers. Here immunoSEQ multiplex PCR was the method, and the copy in TCRdb shows in-frame clones only, minus some. The data hold 150,000 to 200,000 clones, with about 80% observed a single time. What was sequenced was PBMCs. The source of these receptors is a woman aged 35 to 49 in good health and CMV-seronegative.

V is TRBV5-1 and J is TRBJ1-3; maybe TRBD1 (6 bases). The V gene lost 1 base and the J gene lost 0 bases, with 11 bases spanning the gap. The length of the CDR3 is 16 residues. Germline CDR1 is SGHRS and CDR2 is YFSETQ. CDR3 sequence: CASSLTGSFSGNTIYF. DNA for the CDR3: TGCGCCAGCAGCTTGACAGGGTCCTTCTCTGGAAACACCATATATTTT.

The chain has TRBV5-1 and TRBJ1-2; a weak D match, TRBD1 (5 bases). The CDR3 totals 16 residues. The germline V and J ends were trimmed by 3 bases and 2 bases, with 17 bases remaining between them. Per the germline V gene, CDR1 is SGHRS and CDR2 is YFSETQ. The CDR3 DNA reads TGCGCCAGCAGCTCGGGACTGGCCGTTAAGAACTATGGCTACACCTTC. It encodes CASSSGLAVKNYGYTF.

This chain links TRBV7-2 with TRBJ2-2; perhaps TRBD1 as D (5 bases). Germline CDR1 SGHTA, CDR2 FQGNSA. The CDR3 is made up of 14 amino acids. The V gene lost 2 bases and the J gene lost 7 bases, with 11 bases spanning the gap. The CDR3 DNA follows: TGTGCCAGCAGCTTAAGGCAGGGTATCGGGGAGCTGTTTTTT. Translation: CASSLRQGIGELFF.

This chain joins TRBV6-6 and TRBJ2-4; 9 bases agree with TRBD2. Germline V CDR1 and CDR2: MNHNY, SVGAGI (reference sequence). CDR3 length: 16 residues. The V and J ends lost 4 bases and 1 base, in that order; junction bases with no gene match: 5. The CDR3 region is CASSSRTSAAKNIQYF. The CDR3 DNA reads as TGTGCCAGCAGTTCCCGGACTAGCGCGGCCAAAAACATTCAGTACTTC.

This sequence joins TRBV6-1 and TRBJ1-2, with 10 bases identical to TRBD1. The CDR3 covers 15 residues. Germline V lookup: CDR1 MNHNS, CDR2 SASEGT. The V and J ends lost 0 bases and 7 bases, in that order; junction bases with no gene match: 5. The chain's CDR3 is CASSEAGTGAGGYTF. CDR3 DNA: TGTGCCAGCAGTGAAGCCGGGACAGGGGCAGGTGGCTACACCTTC.

The chain uses TRBV11-2 and TRBJ2-2; D perhaps matches TRBD1 (6 bases). The CDR3 runs 15 residues. Trimming shortened V by 5 bases and J by 4 bases, and 14 bases separated the two germline ends. Germline lookup yields CDR1 SGHAT and CDR2 FQNNGV. CDR3 loop: CASSISGTPTGELFF. The CDR3 bases are TGTGCCAGCAGCATATCCGGGACACCCACCGGGGAGCTGTTTTTT.

This chain connects TRBV23-1 to TRBJ1-4; no clear D gene. TRBV23-1 has ORF status, its function being uncertain. The CDR3 length is 14 residues. V was trimmed by 0 bases and J by 3 bases, leaving 5 bases between them. CDR3 in DNA: TGCGCCAGCAGTCAATCAGAGTCTAATGAAAAACTGTTTTTT. Amino acids: CASSQSESNEKLFF.

The CDR3 reads CASSLETGQETQYF. In DNA, the CDR3 is TGTGCCAGCAGTCTTGAGACAGGGCAAGAGACCCAGTACTTC. The rearrangement uses TRBV27 and TRBJ2-5; 7 bases line up with TRBD1. This CDR3 contains 14 residues. V dropped 5 bases and J dropped 2; count of bases not matched to a gene: 5. Germline CDR1 and CDR2: MNHEY and SMNVEV (reference sequence).